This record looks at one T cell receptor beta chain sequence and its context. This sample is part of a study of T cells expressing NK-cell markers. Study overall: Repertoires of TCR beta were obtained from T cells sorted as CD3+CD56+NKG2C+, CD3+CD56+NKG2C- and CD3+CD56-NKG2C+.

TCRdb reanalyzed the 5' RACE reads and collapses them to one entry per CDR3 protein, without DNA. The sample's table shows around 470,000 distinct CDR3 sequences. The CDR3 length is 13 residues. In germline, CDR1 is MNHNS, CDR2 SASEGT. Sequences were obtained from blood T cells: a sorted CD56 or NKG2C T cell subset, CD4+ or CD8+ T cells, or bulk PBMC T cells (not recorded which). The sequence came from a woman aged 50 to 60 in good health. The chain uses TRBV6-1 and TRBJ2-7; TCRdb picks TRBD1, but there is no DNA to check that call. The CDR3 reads CASSPLFSSEQYF.